The present entry profiles one TCR beta chain with its context. This clone was observed a few times. Its cognate antigen has yet to be identified. No base quality values were provided; no much bigger clone lies one nucleotide off. Collaborating institutions collected whole blood in K2EDTA tubes following their own protocols. For TCRbeta analysis, collaborator samples were shipped as frozen whole blood, as isolated PBMCs, or as DNA extracted from either sample type. The sample belongs to a study of blood T cell repertoires in COVID-19 (dated by TCRdb to 2020 to 2021). Study-wide context: Samples covering the acute and convalescent phases of COVID-19 were provided by collaborators in the United States, Italy and Spain. Sample metadata almost always included a de-identified subject ID, COVID-19 status, age in years and sex. The samples were drawn from two sources: the first 160 participants of the ongoing ImmuneRACE study, and about 1,300 subjects contributed by 6 global collaborators. HLA class I and class II types, where available, came from metadata supplied by the sample provider rather than from assay-based typing. The material from the prospective study consisted of cDNA or gDNA derived from T cells, B-cell-depleted T cells, or PBMCs. A freely available public database, intended as a resource for researchers studying the immune response to SARS-CoV-2, is where the repertoires were released. Deeply sampled blood TCRbeta repertoires from subjects exposed to, actively infected with, or recovered from COVID-19 were included in the dataset. Results the study describes overall, beyond this receptor: How much clinical and demographic metadata was included differed by source and by participant, and the metadata was provided uncurated.

V is trimmed back by 7 bases and J by 3 bases, and the junction contains 17 bases that no gene match accounts for. The CDR3 has 17 amino acids, counting the end cysteine and phenylalanine. Only the CDR3 DNA is retained, 51 bases long and in frame from the first base. CDR1 and CDR2 are drawn from the germline V gene (reference sequence): SEHNR, FQNEAQ. The immunoSEQ Assay, a bias-controlled multiplex PCR, was used to amplify TCRbeta CDR3 regions from genomic DNA. The authors' pipeline ran thus. Within the assay, amplification of reference gene primers was used to estimate how many nucleated cells each sample contained. To quantify the absolute abundance of each unique TCRbeta CDR3 rearrangement, sequence reads were collapsed and filtered. For each sample, productive Simpson clonality was calculated by taking the square root of Simpson's diversity index across productive rearrangements. Sourced from immuneACCESS, this table was stored by TCRdb with only in-frame sequences that have V and J called. A share of the clones is absent; for the studies checked, an unresolved V gene accounts for under half, and the remainder has no known explanation. The DNA gave D and trimming, while V, J and clone size come from that table. The sample yields 55,000 to 75,000 clones; more than 75% were counted once. 3.9% of the sample is in the top ten clones.

Recombination linked TRBV7-9 to TRBJ2-7, with 8 junctional bases fitting TRBD1. This TCR came from a human donor in a cohort sampled during active COVID-19. Sequences were obtained from peripheral blood. CDR3 region: CASTLSRRGDRGYEQYF. The DNA is TGTGCCAGCACCCTGTCCAGGAGGGGCGACAGGGGCTACGAGCAGTACTTC.